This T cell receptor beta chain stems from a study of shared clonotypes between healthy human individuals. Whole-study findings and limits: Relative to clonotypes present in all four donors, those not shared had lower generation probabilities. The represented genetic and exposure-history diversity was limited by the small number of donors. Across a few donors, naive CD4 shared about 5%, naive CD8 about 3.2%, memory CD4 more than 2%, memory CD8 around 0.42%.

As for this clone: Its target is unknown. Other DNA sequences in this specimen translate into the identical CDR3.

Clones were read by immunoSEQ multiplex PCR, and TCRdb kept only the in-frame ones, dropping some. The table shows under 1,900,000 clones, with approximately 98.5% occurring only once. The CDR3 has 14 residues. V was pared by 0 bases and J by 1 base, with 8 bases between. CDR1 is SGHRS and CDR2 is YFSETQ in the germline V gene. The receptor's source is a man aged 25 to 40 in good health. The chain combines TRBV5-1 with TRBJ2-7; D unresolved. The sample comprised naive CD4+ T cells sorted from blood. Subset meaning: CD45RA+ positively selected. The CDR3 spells CASSLAAGSYEQYF. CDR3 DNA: TGCGCCAGCAGCTTGGCCGCAGGTTCCTACGAGCAGTACTTC.